The TCR beta chain under discussion was sequenced for a study of T cells after somatic rescue of genetic block (dated by TCRdb to between 2020 and 2021). About the investigation overall: The study assessed how robust, over the long term, a T-cell system was when the system had developed through somatic rescue of a genetic block in T-cell development.

The library was generated by the immunoSEQ multiplex PCR assay. In TCRdb, the immuneACCESS table is reduced to in-frame sequences with V and J assigned. These tables do not hold every clone; where another copy was compared, an unresolved V gene accounts for under half, and the others remain unexplained. This sample gives about 120,000 clones in total; around 90% of them show up just once. About 1.5% of the sample comes from the top ten. Regarding this clone: Its binding antigen is unknown. Base qualities are not provided; no much larger clone lies one nucleotide away.

Inclusive of the bounding cysteine and phenylalanine, the CDR3 is 17 residues long. Left in the record is the CDR3 DNA by itself, 51 bases read in frame from the first base. CDR1 and CDR2, looked up from the germline V gene, are LGHNA and YNFKEQ. V is reduced by 1 base and J by 1 base, leaving a spacing of 14 bases between them. The rearranged chain carries TRBV4-2 and TRBJ1-5, with a weak D call of TRBD1 (5 bases match). The source material was peripheral blood mononuclear cells (PBMCs). The TCR originated in a woman under 30. Read as DNA, the sequence is TGTGCCAGCAGCCAAGCAGCTCTCAGGGCGAGCAATCAGCCCCAGCATTTT. This translates into CASSQAALRASNQPQHF.